This T cell receptor beta chain was observed in a study of CD8 T cells in Susac syndrome. Study observations and caveats: An acknowledgment was made by the study that its TCR sequencing and HLA analysis involved relatively few individuals.

On this clonotype itself: Antigen specificity is unknown.

After extraction with the RNeasy kit, roughly 0.5 to 1 ug of the RNA was reverse transcribed using random hexamers. TCRdb re-derived calls from the immunoSEQ multiplex PCR reads in MiXCR, one entry per CDR3 protein. The sample has 170,000 or so distinct CDR3 sequences, approximately 95% seen once. The CDR3 extends over 11 amino acids. The germline CDR1 and CDR2 sequences are DFQATT and SNEGSKA (reference sequence). V was pared by 5 bases and J by 0 bases, with 4 bases between. The sample consisted of CD4+ T cells from PBMCs. This receptor was identified in a human donor with Susac syndrome. J is TRBJ2-5 and V is TRBV20-1; the D is unclear. CDR3: CSAPYQETQYF. CDR3 sequence (DNA): TGCAGTGCTCCGTACCAAGAGACCCAGTACTTC.